This T cell receptor beta chain was captured by sequencing in a study of spatial heterogeneity in lung cancer. Described time point: sample taken at primary tumor resection. Material for sequencing was whole RNA from tumor, nontumor lung or frozen PBMC, left unsorted. This clonotype has a handful of counts. The antigen remains undetermined. The germline V gene has CDR1 SGHAT and CDR2 FQNNGV. Germline trimming cut 4 bases from V and 5 bases from J; bases unmatched to any gene: 10. The CDR3 loop spans 15 amino acids. TCRdb processed the 5' RACE reads anew with MiXCR; each CDR3 protein has one entry. The profile shows approximately 40,000 distinct CDR3 sequences, about 13% of them singletons. Whole-study results and caveats: Expanded tumor TCRs that were ubiquitous appeared in blood more at resection than follow-up.

V is TRBV11-2 and J is TRBJ2-5, with 7 bases that match TRBD2. This material consisted of PBMCs, taken at surgery. The receptor was isolated from a male donor with early-stage non-small cell lung cancer. The CDR3 DNA reads TGTGCCAGCAGCTCACTCCGCGGGAGAAGGGAGACCCAGTACTTC. It translates to CASSSLRGRRETQYF.